This T cell receptor beta chain was profiled in a study of blood T cell repertoires in COVID-19. About the research overall: T cells, B-cell-depleted T cells, or PBMCs provided the cDNA or gDNA that served as material.

Assay used: immunoSEQ multiplex PCR; TCRdb lists only in-frame clones, some missing. This sample yields 87,000 or so clones, of which roughly 87% are seen a single time; 2.5% to 3.5% belongs to the top ten. The J segment lost 5 bases and the V segment lost 6 bases, leaving 9 bases of the junction unmatched. The CDR3 length is 14 residues. Looked up from germline, CDR1 is LNHDA and CDR2 is SQIVND (reference sequence). In its sample, this clone was seen once. J is TRBJ2-7 and V is TRBV19; 8 bases map to TRBD1. Source material: peripheral blood. This clonotype was obtained from a woman between 50 and 59 years old with active or convalescent COVID-19. The CDR3 DNA is TGTGCCAGTAGGAGGACAGGGTCCCACCACGAGCAGTACTTC. It translates to CASRRTGSHHEQYF.